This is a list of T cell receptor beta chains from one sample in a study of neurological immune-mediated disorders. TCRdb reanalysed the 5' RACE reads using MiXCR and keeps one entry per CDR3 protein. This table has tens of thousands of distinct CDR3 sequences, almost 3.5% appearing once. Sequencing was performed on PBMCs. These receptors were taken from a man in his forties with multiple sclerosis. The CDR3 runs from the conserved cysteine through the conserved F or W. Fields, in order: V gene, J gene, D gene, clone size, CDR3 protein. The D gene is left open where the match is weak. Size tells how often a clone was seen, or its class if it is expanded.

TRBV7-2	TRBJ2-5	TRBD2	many	CASSLLPSQVAGGSETQYF
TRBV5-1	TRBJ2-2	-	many	CASRSGTGELFF
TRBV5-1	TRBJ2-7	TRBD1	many	CASSKGQGYEQYF
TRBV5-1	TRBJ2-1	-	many	CASSLRRGAESHEQFF
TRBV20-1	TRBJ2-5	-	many	CSARDTSQETQYF
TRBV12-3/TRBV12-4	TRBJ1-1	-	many	CASSVQGGGNTEAFF
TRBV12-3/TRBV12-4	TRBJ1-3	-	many	CASSSGTSGNTIYF
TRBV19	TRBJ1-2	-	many	CASGSDYYGYTF
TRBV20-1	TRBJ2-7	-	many	CSASGRAPYEQYF
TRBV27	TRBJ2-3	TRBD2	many	CASSIAGGLHTDTQYF
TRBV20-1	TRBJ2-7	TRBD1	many	CSARTGAPYEQYF
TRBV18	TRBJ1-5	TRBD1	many	CASSRGGQRGQPQHF
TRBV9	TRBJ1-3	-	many	CASTPRAYSGNTIYF
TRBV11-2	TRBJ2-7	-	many	CASSPVARSGRFSYEQYF
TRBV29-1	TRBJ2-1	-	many	CSVELPGDYYNEQFF
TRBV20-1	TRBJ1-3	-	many	CSASPGSGNTIYF
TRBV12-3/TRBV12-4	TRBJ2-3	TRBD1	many	CASSLYRDRGTDTQYF
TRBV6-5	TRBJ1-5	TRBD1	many	CASSDRGGQGARPQHF
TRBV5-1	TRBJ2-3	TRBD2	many	CASPTVLAGSTDTQYF
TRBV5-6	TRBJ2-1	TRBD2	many	CASSFLAGFDNEQFF
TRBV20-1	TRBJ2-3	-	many	CSGERGTDTQYF
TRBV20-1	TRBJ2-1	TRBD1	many	CSAKGGRVYNEQFF
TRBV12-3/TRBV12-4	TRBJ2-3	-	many	CASRYITDTQYF
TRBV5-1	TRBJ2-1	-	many	CASSLGDTYNEQFF
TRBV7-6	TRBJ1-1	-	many	CASSLGPSGTEAFF
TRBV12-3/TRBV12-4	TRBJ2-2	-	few	CASSLLLESNTGELFF
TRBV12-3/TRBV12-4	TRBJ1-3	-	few	CASSLGNSGNTIYF
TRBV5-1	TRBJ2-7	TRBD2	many	CASSLEGGRTSGEQYF